These 18 T cell receptor beta chains were all obtained from the same sample, sequenced in a study of blood T cell repertoires in COVID-19. TCRdb keeps only in-frame clones here, not all; method: immunoSEQ multiplex PCR. The data contain 500,000 to 600,000 clones, about 89% of them seen just once; the ten biggest clones take up roughly 7.4%. The sequencing sample was made of peripheral blood. These receptors all stem from a woman aged 50 to 65 with COVID-19, enrolled during active disease.

This clone was seen only once. J is TRBJ2-4 and V is TRBV5-1; TRBD2 matches at 9 bases. Germline loops: CDR1 SGHRS, CDR2 YFSETQ. Losses at the gene ends were 2 bases for V and 1 base for J; bases not matched to a gene: 10. This CDR3 contains 18 residues. CDR3 sequence: CASSLFAGGLPAKNIQYF. In nucleotides, the CDR3 is TGCGCCAGCAGCTTATTTGCGGGGGGGCTCCCCGCCAAAAACATTCAGTACTTC. The complete variable domain, with remaining parts taken from reference TRBV5-1 and TRBJ2-4, reads KAGVTQTPRYLIKTRGQQVTLSCSPISGHRSVSWYQQTPGQGLQFLFEYFSETQRNKGNFPGRFSGRQFSNSRSEMNVSTLELGDSALYLCASSLFAGGLPAKNIQYFGAGTRLSVL.

The chain uses TRBV18 and TRBJ1-1, with TRBD1 matching 8 bases. Germline V gene sequence: CDR1 KGHSH, CDR2 LQKENI. CDR3 length equals 14 residues. The V gene end was trimmed by 4 bases and the J gene end by 1 base; junction bases not matched to a gene: 2. The CDR3 DNA sequence: TGTGCCAGCTCACTGGGGACAGGGAACACTGAAGCTTTCTTT. Protein sequence: CASSLGTGNTEAFF.

The rearrangement uses TRBV30 and TRBJ1-6; 7 bases map to TRBD1. This CDR3 is 17 amino acids long. The germline V gene encodes CDR1 GTSNPN and CDR2 SVGIG (reference sequence). V dropped 2 bases and J dropped 9; count of bases not matched to a gene: 16. The CDR3 reads CAWSPKTSGTVLSPLHF. CDR3 DNA: TGTGCCTGGAGTCCCAAAACTTCCGGGACAGTACTTTCACCCCTCCACTTT.

This clone was detected only once. This rearrangement joins TRBV5-1 to TRBJ2-7; TRBD1 matches 7 bases. Germline V lookup: CDR1 SGHRS, CDR2 YFSETQ. The CDR3 totals 16 residues. V dropped 3 bases and J dropped 3; count of bases not matched to a gene: 12. For the CDR3, the DNA is TGCGCCAGCAGCTCCGGACAGGTCCCAGTAGACTACGAGCAGTACTTC. It yields the protein CASSSGQVPVDYEQYF.

J is TRBJ2-7 and V is TRBV11-3, with D perhaps TRBD2 (5 bases). Trimming cost V 0 bases and J 7 bases, with 10 bases left between them. The germline CDR1 and CDR2 sequences are SGHNT and YENEEA. The CDR3 loop spans 13 amino acids. The CDR3 DNA reads TGTGCCAGCAGCTTAGACCCCACGGGGGAGCAGTACTTC. This sequence encodes CASSLDPTGEQYF.

This clone was detected once. V usage is TRBV2 and J usage is TRBJ1-1, with D possibly TRBD1 on 6 matching bases. This CDR3 comprises 16 residues. Per the germline V gene, CDR1 is SNHLY and CDR2 is FYNNEI. The V and J ends lost 5 bases and 6 bases respectively, with 22 bases between them. CDR3 DNA: TGTGCCAGCAGTCAATCTTTAACAGGGCCTTACGCTGAAGCTTTCTTT. This gives the protein CASSQSLTGPYAEAFF.

The CDR3 here is CSVRGTEAFF. The DNA of the CDR3 is TGCAGCGTTAGGGGCACTGAAGCTTTCTTT. This chain links TRBV29-1 with TRBJ1-1; possible D gene TRBD1, 5 bases. The CDR3 length is 10 residues. With 5 bases removed from V and 4 bases from J, the gap between germline ends came to 5 bases. The germline CDR1 and CDR2 sequences are SQVTM and ANQGSEA.

The chain has TRBV2 and TRBJ1-5, with D perhaps matching TRBD1 (6 bases). The V gene's germline CDR1 is SNHLY and CDR2 FYNNEI. The CDR3 is 15 amino acids. V lost 2 bases to trimming and J lost 0 bases, with 8 bases between them. CDR3 coding DNA: TGTGCCAGCAGTGAATACAGGGATAGCAATCAGCCCCAGCATTTT. This translates into CASSEYRDSNQPQHF.

The chain joins TRBV6-5 to TRBJ1-2, with D maybe TRBD1 (6 bases). Germline V CDR1 and CDR2: MNHEY, SVGAGI. V lost 10 bases to trimming and J lost 4 bases, with 16 bases between them. This CDR3 has 13 amino acids. CDR3 coding DNA: TGTGCCACTCGGGACACCGGCCCCTATGGCTACACCTTC. It specifies CATRDTGPYGYTF.

The gene calls are TRBV6-2 or TRBV6-3 and TRBJ1-1, with D uncertain. Germline V gene sequence: CDR1 MNHEY, CDR2 SVGEGT. This CDR3 is built from 14 residues. V was shortened by 4 bases and J by 1 base, with 10 bases between the two germline ends. CDR3 residues: CASSFGRGNTEAFF. The CDR3 DNA is TGTGCCAGCAGTTTTGGACGGGGGAACACTGAAGCTTTCTTT.

The chain has TRBV9 and TRBJ2-1, with D possibly TRBD2 on 7 matching bases. This CDR3 contains 13 residues. Per the germline V gene, CDR1 is SGDLS and CDR2 is YYNGEE. With 4 bases removed from V and 9 bases from J, the gap between germline ends came to 14 bases. This CDR3 is CASSRGGAGEQFF. The CDR3 DNA follows: TGTGCCAGCAGCAGAGGGGGGGCTGGTGAGCAGTTCTTC.

This clone was counted a single time. J is TRBJ1-1 and V is TRBV9; 8 bases agree with TRBD1. The V and J ends lost 3 bases and 1 base, in that order; junction bases with no gene match: 11. Germline CDR1 and CDR2: SGDLS and YYNGEE. The CDR3 spans 17 residues. CDR3 amino acids: CASSGGTGGNWNTEAFF. The CDR3, as DNA: TGTGCCAGCAGCGGGGGGACAGGAGGAAATTGGAACACTGAAGCTTTCTTT. The full variable domain, in which reference TRBV9 and TRBJ1-1 provide the parts outside the CDR3, is DSGVTQTPKHLITATGQRVTLRCSPRSGDLSVYWYQQSLDQGLQFLIQYYNGEERAKGNILERFSAQQFPDLHSELNLSSLELGDSALYFCASSGGTGGNWNTEAFFGQGTRLTVV.

The chain uses TRBV6-5 and TRBJ1-4; D may be TRBD1 (5 bases). Trimming removed 6 bases at V and 7 bases at J, with 18 bases between. The CDR3 is 15 amino acids. The V gene's germline CDR1 is MNHEY and CDR2 SVGAGI. The CDR3 DNA reads as TGTGCCAGCAGCCGGTCGGGGGTGGTAGGTGAAAAACTGTTTTTT. Its translation is CASSRSGVVGEKLFF.

V gene TRBV19 combines with J gene TRBJ2-3, with 13 bases matching TRBD2. This CDR3 comprises 17 residues. V trimming: 3 bases; J trimming: 1 base; junction bases outside the gene matches: 4. The germline gives CDR1 LNHDA, CDR2 SQIVND (reference sequence). CDR3 protein: CASSMRTSGGRTDTQYF. Here the CDR3 DNA reads TGTGCCAGTAGTATGAGGACTAGCGGGGGCCGCACAGATACGCAGTATTTT.

Regarding this clone: This specimen includes other DNA sequences encoding the same CDR3. Written as DNA, the CDR3 is TGTGCCAGCAGCCCCGGGACAGGGGGCAATCAGCCCCAGCATTTT. This gives the protein CASSPGTGGNQPQHF. The V and J genes are TRBV7-2 and TRBJ1-5; 10 bases are a match to TRBD1. Germline CDR1 and CDR2: SGHTA and FQGNSA. The V gene end was trimmed by 5 bases and the J gene end by 2 bases; junction bases not matched to a gene: 3. The CDR3 covers 15 residues.

This clone has a single count. The rearrangement links TRBV11-2 to TRBJ2-1; 15 nucleotides agree with TRBD2. With 3 bases clipped from V and 6 bases from J, the junction kept 9 bases outside the gene matches. The CDR3 spans 18 residues. Germline CDR1 is SGHAT and CDR2 is FQNNGV. CDR3 bases: TGTGCCAGCAGCTTGGGACTAGCGGGGGGTAAGGTCGTCAATGAGCAGTTCTTC. It is translated as CASSLGLAGGKVVNEQFF.

The gene calls are TRBV14 and TRBJ2-7; unclear D gene. The CDR3 totals 15 residues. V shed 1 base and J shed 6 bases, with 16 bases lying between them. Germline CDR1 reads SGHDN; CDR2 reads FVKESK. The CDR3 DNA sequence: TGTGCCAGCAGCCAAGTGCTCAGGAAGGTAGGCGAGCAGTACTTC. Its protein is CASSQVLRKVGEQYF.

This chain's CDR3 is CASSEARGGRLNQPQHF. Written as DNA, the CDR3 is TGTGCCAGCAGTGAAGCACGGGGGGGCAGGCTCAATCAGCCCCAGCATTTT. The chain uses TRBV6-1 and TRBJ1-5, with D possibly TRBD1 on 6 matching bases. CDR3 size: 17 residues. Germline V CDR1 and CDR2: MNHNS, SASEGT. V was shortened by 0 bases and J by 3 bases, with 15 bases between the two germline ends.